This TCR beta chain was observed in a study of CD8 T cells in Susac syndrome. Sequencing targeted TCR beta in T cells from blood (CD8+ and CD4+). TEMRA cells underwent FACS enrichment and CD8+ and CD4+ T cells underwent negative isolation. The RNA, roughly 0.45 to 1 ug, was put through reverse transcription using random hexamers. TCRdb reprocessed the immunoSEQ multiplex PCR reads via MiXCR and lists one record per CDR3 protein. The sample has over 150,000 distinct CDR3 sequences, about 93% seen once. The CDR3 is 15 residues long. Trimming took 2 bases from V and 7 from J, leaving 14 bases between them. CDR1 and CDR2 (germline): KGHDR, SFDVKD.

Source material: CD4+ T cells from PBMCs. V and J are TRBV24-1 and TRBJ2-1, with D perhaps TRBD2 (5 bases). This TCR was sampled from a human donor with multiple sclerosis. The CDR3 is CATSDWTGRGNEQFF. The CDR3 DNA is TGTGCCACCAGTGATTGGACCGGTCGCGGGAATGAGCAGTTCTTC.